Below are 9 T cell receptor beta chains sequenced from a single sample in a study of regulatory T cells. Their recognized antigens are unknown. Amplification used 52 TRBV primers and 13 TRBJ primers. The data were produced by immunoSEQ multiplex PCR, yet TCRdb's version contains in-frame clones alone and is incomplete. The sample includes about 5,500 clones, 80% to 90% of them seen just once. Findings and limits, study-wide: Compared with autologous conventional CD4+ cells and control regulatory cells, CD3G-deficient regulatory T cells showed reduced diversity.

The sequenced sample was CD4+ Tregs sorted from blood. The receptor set was obtained from a person aged 18 to 30 with CD3G deficiency.

The V call is TRBV19, the J call TRBJ1-1; 7 bases match TRBD1. The germline V gene encodes CDR1 LNHDA and CDR2 SQIVND (reference sequence). The CDR3 runs 16 residues. J gave up 1 base and V 6 bases, and 11 bases lay outside the gene matches. The chain's CDR3 is CASSPMNRGRNTEAFF. In DNA, the CDR3 is TGTGCCAGTAGCCCGATGAACAGGGGAAGGAACACTGAAGCTTTCTTT.

This clone appeared once. The CDR3 region is CASSYGRDLKNIQYF. Here the CDR3 DNA reads TGTGCCAGCAGTTACGGCAGGGATCTCAAAAACATTCAGTACTTC. The V and J genes are TRBV6-6 and TRBJ2-4; D perhaps matches TRBD1 (5 bases). Germline loops: CDR1 MNHNY, CDR2 SVGAGI (reference sequence). The CDR3 is made up of 15 amino acids. The ends were cut back, 2 bases at V and 3 bases at J, with 11 bases in the middle.

CDR3 DNA: TGTGCCAGCGGGATAGCCGGGGCCAACGTCCTGACTTTC. It codes for CASGIAGANVLTF. The chain has TRBV6-1 and TRBJ2-6; D not certain. V lost 8 bases and J 4 bases, leaving 9 bases between the germline ends. Per germline, CDR1 MNHNS and CDR2 SASEGT. The CDR3 is made up of 13 amino acids.

As DNA, the CDR3 is TGCAGTGCAGTACAGGGCTACGAGCAGTACTTC. This translates into CSAVQGYEQYF. The J gene is TRBJ2-7, the V gene TRBV20-1, with a weak D call TRBD1 (6 bases). CDR1 is DFQATT, CDR2 SNEGSKA, per germline (reference sequence). The ends were cut back, 6 bases at V and 3 bases at J, with 9 bases in the middle. The CDR3 sequence is 11 residues long.

J is TRBJ2-7 and V is TRBV28; TRBD2 matches 9 bases. The trim removed 3 bases at V and 4 bases at J, leaving 7 bases unmatched. The CDR3 spans 15 residues. CDR1 and CDR2 from the germline V gene are MDHEN and SYDVKM. CDR3 sequence (DNA): TGTGCCAGCAGTTTGCCGGGCGGGAGGGCTTACGAGCAGTACTTC. It yields the protein CASSLPGGRAYEQYF.

The CDR3 here is CASSLGPMLAASYEQYF. CDR3 sequence (DNA): TGTGCCAGCAGCTTAGGCCCAATGCTAGCCGCCTCCTACGAGCAGTACTTC. The chain employs TRBV7-8 and TRBJ2-7, with a weak D call TRBD2 (5 bases). Germline loops: CDR1 SGHVS, CDR2 FQNEAQ. CDR3 size: 17 residues. Trimming shortened V by 1 base and J by 0 bases, and 16 bases separated the two germline ends. Drawing the rest from reference TRBV7-8 and TRBJ2-7, the complete variable domain is GAGVSQSPRYKVAKRGQDVALRCDPISGHVSLFWYQQALGQGPEFLTYFQNEAQLDKSGLPSDRFFAERPEGSVSTLKIQRTQQEDSAVYLCASSLGPMLAASYEQYFGPGTRLTVT.

This clone has only one observation. The chain joins TRBV6-1 to TRBJ2-2; D gene ambiguous. Trimming cost V 4 bases and J 4 bases, with 7 bases left between them. The CDR3 consists of 13 residues. The germline CDR1 and CDR2 sequences are MNHNS and SASEGT. DNA for the CDR3: TGTGCCAGCAGTGTGGTCCTCACCGGGGAGCTGTTTTTT. As protein: CASSVVLTGELFF.

The CDR3 sequence is CASSLRAGPGELFF. In DNA form, the CDR3 reads TGTGCCAGCAGCCTAAGAGCGGGACCCGGGGAGCTGTTTTTT. The rearrangement uses TRBV7-9 and TRBJ2-2; the match to TRBD2 covers 7 bases. Germline trimming cut 5 bases from V and 6 bases from J; bases unmatched to any gene: 6. CDR1 is SEHNR and CDR2 is FQNEAQ in the germline V gene (reference sequence). The CDR3 length is 14 residues.

The chain recombines TRBV6-6 with TRBJ2-3; 9 bases are shared with TRBD2. CDR3 length: 16 amino acids. V lost 5 bases and J lost 2; bases outside the gene matches: 8. The germline V gene encodes CDR1 MNHNY and CDR2 SVGAGI (reference sequence). The CDR3 loop is CASSQQRGDLTDTQYF. DNA of the CDR3: TGTGCCAGCAGTCAACAGCGGGGGGACCTCACAGATACGCAGTATTTT.